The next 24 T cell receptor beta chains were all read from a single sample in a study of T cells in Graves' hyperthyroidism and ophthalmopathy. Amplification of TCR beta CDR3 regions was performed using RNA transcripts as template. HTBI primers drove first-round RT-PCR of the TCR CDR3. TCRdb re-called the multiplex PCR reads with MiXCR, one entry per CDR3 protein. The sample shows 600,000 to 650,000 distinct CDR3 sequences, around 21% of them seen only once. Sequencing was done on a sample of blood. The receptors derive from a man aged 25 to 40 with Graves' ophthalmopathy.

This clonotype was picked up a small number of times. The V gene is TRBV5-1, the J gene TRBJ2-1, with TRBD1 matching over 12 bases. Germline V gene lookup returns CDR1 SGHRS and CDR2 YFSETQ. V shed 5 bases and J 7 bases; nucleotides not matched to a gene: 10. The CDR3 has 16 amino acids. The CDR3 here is CASRNLGQGARNEQFF. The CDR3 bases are TGCGCCAGCAGGAACTTGGGACAGGGGGCGCGGAATGAGCAGTTCTTC.

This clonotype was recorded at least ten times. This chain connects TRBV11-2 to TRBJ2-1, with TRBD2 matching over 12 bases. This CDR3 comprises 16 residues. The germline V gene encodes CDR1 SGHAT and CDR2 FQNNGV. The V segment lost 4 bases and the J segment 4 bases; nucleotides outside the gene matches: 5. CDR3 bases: TGTGCCAGCAGCTCCACTAGCGGGAGGCTTTACAATGAGCAGTTCTTC. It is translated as CASSSTSGRLYNEQFF. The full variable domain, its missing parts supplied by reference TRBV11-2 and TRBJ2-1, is EAGVAQSPRYKIIEKRQSVAFWCNPISGHATLYWYQQILGQGPKLLIQFQNNGVVDDSQLPKDRFSAERLKGVDSTLKIQPAKLEDSAVYLCASSSTSGRLYNEQFFGPGTRLTVL.

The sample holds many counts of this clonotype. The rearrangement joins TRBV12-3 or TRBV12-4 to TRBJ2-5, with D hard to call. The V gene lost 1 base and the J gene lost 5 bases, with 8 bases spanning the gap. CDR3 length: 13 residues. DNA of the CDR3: TGTGCCAGCAGTTTAGTTAGAAAGGAGACCCAGTACTTC. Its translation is CASSLVRKETQYF.

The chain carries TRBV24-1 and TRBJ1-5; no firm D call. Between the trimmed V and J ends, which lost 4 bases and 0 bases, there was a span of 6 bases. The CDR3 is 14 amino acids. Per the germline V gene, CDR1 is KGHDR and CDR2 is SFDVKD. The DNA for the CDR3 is TGTGCCACCAGTGACGGGAGTAGCAATCAGCCCCAGCATTTT. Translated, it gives CATSDGSSNQPQHF.

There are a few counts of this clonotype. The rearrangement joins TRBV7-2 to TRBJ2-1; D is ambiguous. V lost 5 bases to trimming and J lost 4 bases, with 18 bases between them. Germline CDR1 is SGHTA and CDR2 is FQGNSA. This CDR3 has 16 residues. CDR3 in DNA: TGTGCCAGCAGCAAAGACCCTCTAACGAATTACAATGAGCAGTTCTTC. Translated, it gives CASSKDPLTNYNEQFF.

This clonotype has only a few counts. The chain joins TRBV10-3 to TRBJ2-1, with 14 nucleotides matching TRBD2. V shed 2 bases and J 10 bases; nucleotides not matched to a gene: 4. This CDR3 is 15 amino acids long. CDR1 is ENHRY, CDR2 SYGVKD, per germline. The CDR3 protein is CAISERGLAGGEQFF. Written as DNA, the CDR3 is TGTGCCATCAGTGAGAGAGGACTAGCGGGAGGCGAGCAGTTCTTC.

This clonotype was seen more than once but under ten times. Here the CDR3 DNA reads TGCGCCAGCAGGTACTCTAGTGACGAGCAGTACTTC. It encodes CASRYSSDEQYF. V and J are TRBV5-1 and TRBJ2-7; no definite D call. The V and J ends lost 5 bases and 5 bases respectively, with 11 bases between them. CDR1 SGHRS and CDR2 YFSETQ come from the germline V gene. The CDR3 loop spans 12 amino acids.

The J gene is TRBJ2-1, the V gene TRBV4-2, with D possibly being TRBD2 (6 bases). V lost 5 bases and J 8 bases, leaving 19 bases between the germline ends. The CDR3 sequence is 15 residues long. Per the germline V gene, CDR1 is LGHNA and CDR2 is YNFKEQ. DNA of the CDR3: TGTGCCAGCAGCAAACCGGGACTTACCCTCGATGAGCAGTTCTTC. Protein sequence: CASSKPGLTLDEQFF.

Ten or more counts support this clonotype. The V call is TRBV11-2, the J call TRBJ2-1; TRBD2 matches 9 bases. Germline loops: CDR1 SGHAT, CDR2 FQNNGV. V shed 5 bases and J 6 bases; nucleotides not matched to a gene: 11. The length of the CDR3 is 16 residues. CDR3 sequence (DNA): TGTGCCAGCAGCCGCTATAGCGGGAGAACGGGCAATGAGCAGTTCTTC. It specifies CASSRYSGRTGNEQFF. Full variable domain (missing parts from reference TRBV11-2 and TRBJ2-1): EAGVAQSPRYKIIEKRQSVAFWCNPISGHATLYWYQQILGQGPKLLIQFQNNGVVDDSQLPKDRFSAERLKGVDSTLKIQPAKLEDSAVYLCASSRYSGRTGNEQFFGPGTRLTVL.

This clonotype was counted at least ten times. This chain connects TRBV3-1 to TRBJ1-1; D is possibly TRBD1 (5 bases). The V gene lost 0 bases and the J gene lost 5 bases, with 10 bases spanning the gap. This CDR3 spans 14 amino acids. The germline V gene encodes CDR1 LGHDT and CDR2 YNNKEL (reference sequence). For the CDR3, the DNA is TGTGCCAGCAGCCAAGAGGGGGGGAGGACTGAAGCTTTCTTT. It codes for CASSQEGGRTEAFF.

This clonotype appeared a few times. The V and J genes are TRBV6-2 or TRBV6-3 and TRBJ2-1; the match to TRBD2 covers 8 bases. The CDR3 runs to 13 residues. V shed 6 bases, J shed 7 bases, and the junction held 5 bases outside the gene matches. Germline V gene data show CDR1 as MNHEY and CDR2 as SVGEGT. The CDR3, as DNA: TGTGCCAGCAGCGCGGGGGGAGGAAATGAGCAGTTCTTC. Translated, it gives CASSAGGGNEQFF.

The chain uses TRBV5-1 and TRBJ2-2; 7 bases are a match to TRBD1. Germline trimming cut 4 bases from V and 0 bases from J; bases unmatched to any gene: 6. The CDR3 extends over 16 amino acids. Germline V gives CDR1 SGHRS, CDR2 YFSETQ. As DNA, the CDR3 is TGCGCCAGCAGCAAGCGACAGGGATCGAACACCGGGGAGCTGTTTTTT. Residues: CASSKRQGSNTGELFF. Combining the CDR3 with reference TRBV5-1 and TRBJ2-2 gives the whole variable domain KAGVTQTPRYLIKTRGQQVTLSCSPISGHRSVSWYQQTPGQGLQFLFEYFSETQRNKGNFPGRFSGRQFSNSRSEMNVSTLELGDSALYLCASSKRQGSNTGELFFGEGSRLTVL.

CDR3 coding DNA: TGTGCCAGCAGTTTAGGGCAGCTCCTGTTTTTT. It codes for CASSLGQLLFF. The rearrangement joins TRBV28 to TRBJ1-4; D gene uncertain. The CDR3 runs to 11 residues. V was trimmed by 2 bases and J by 14 bases, leaving 9 bases between them. Germline V gene lookup returns CDR1 MDHEN and CDR2 SYDVKM.

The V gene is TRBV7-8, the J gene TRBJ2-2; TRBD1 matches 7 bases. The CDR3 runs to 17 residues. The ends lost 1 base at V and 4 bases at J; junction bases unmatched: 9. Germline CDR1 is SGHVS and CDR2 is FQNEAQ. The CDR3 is CASSLERGRGSTGELFF. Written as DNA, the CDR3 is TGTGCCAGCAGCTTAGAGAGGGGGCGAGGGAGCACCGGGGAGCTGTTTTTT.

The CDR3 reads CASRDTGAGANVLTF. CDR3 DNA sequence: TGTGCCAGCAGGGATACAGGGGCCGGGGCCAACGTCCTGACTTTC. The V gene is TRBV2, the J gene TRBJ2-6; 7 nucleotides align to TRBD1. J was trimmed by 4 bases and V by 6 bases; bases with no gene match: 6. From germline, CDR1 is SNHLY and CDR2 FYNNEI. The CDR3 is 15 amino acids.

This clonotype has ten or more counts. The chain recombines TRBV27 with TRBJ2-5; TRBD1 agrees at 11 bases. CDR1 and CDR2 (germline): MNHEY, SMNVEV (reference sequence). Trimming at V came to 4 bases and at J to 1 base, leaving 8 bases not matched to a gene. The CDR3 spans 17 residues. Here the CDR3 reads CASSSLGGTGGQETQYF. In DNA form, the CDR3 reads TGTGCCAGCAGTTCCCTCGGTGGGACAGGGGGCCAAGAGACCCAGTACTTC.

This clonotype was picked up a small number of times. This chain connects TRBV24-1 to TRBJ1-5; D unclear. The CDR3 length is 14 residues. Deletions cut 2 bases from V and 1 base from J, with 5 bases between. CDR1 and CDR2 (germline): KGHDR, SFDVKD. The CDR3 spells CATSDWTSNQPQHF. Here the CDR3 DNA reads TGTGCCACCAGTGATTGGACCAGCAATCAGCCCCAGCATTTT.

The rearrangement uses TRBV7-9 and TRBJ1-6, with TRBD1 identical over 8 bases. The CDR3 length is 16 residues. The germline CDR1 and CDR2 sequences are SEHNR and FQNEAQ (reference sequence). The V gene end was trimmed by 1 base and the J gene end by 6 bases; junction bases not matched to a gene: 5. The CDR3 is CASSLGDRGANSPLHF. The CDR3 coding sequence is TGTGCCAGCAGCTTAGGAGACAGGGGAGCTAATTCACCCCTCCACTTT.

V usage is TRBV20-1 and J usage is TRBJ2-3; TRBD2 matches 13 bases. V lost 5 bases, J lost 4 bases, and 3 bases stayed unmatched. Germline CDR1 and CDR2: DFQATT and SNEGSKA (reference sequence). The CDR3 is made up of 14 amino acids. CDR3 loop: CSARGTSGADTQYF. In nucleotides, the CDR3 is TGCAGTGCTCGCGGGACTAGCGGGGCAGATACGCAGTATTTT.

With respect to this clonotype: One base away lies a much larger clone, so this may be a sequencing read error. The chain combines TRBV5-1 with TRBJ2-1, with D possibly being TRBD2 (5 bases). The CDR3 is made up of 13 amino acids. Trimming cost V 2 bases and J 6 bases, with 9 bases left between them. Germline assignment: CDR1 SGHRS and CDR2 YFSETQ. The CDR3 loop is CASSFGSPNEQFF. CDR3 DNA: TGCGCCAGCAGCTTTGGGAGCCCCAATGAGCAGTTCTTC.

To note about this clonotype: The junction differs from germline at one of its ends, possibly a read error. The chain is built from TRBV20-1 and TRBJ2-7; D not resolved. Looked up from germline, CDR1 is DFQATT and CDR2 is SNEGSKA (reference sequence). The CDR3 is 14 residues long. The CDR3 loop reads CGAPHIGSPYEQYF. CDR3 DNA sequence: TGCGGTGCTCCCCATATTGGATCTCCCTACGAGCAGTACTTC.

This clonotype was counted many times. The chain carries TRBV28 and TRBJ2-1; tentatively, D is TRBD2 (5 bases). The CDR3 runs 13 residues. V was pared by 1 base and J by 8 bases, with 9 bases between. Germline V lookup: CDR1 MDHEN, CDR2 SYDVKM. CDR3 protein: CASSLSRAHEQFF. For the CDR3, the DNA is TGTGCCAGCAGTTTATCGAGGGCCCATGAGCAGTTCTTC.

CDR3 amino acids: CASSHRDRPYGYTF. The CDR3 DNA reads TGTGCCAGCAGCCACCGGGACAGGCCATATGGCTACACCTTC. V is TRBV7-9 and J is TRBJ1-2, with TRBD1 matching over 8 bases. Germline CDR1 is SEHNR and CDR2 is FQNEAQ (reference sequence). This CDR3 contains 14 residues. Trimming removed 5 bases from V and 5 bases from J; junction bases left unmatched: 7.

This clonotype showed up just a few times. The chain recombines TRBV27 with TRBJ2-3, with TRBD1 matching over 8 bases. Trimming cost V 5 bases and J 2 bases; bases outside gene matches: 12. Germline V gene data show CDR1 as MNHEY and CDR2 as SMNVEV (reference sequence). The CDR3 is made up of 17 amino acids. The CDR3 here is CASSASGTGDPTDTQYF. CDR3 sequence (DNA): TGTGCCAGCAGTGCCTCCGGGACAGGAGACCCCACAGATACGCAGTATTTT.